Sequencing of this TCR beta chain was carried out in a study of OX40 agonist ivuxolimab in advanced cancers. The study in broad terms: Ivuxolimab was an agonistic, fully human IgG2 monoclonal antibody directed against OX40 (CD134), a costimulatory receptor. Prior anti-PD-1, anti-PD-L1 or anti-CTLA-4 therapy was permitted, and checkpoint inhibitors had been received by approximately 39% of dose-escalation patients. Of the approximately 50 dose-escalation patients, hepatocellular carcinoma was present in some 19, melanoma in roughly 15, renal cell carcinoma in 9 and head and neck cancer in 9. The paper covers the monotherapy dose-escalation part of the phase I ivuxolimab trial, which included N ≈ 54 patients. The point of sequencing TCRbeta in the periphery was to test whether ivuxolimab changed TCR sequence diversity and drove clonal T-cell expansion. Partial responses occurred in three dose-escalation patients, of whom one had hepatocellular carcinoma and two had cutaneous melanoma. In the dose-escalation cohort, approximately 83% of patients were male, and the mean age was roughly 60 years with a range of about 20 to 79. Intravenous ivuxolimab was administered to patients every 2 weeks at six dose levels: 0.01, 0.1, 0.3, 1.5, 3 and 10 mg/kg. Paper-wide results and their limitations: At doses of 0.1 to 3.0 mg/kg, clonal expansion of both CD4+ and CD8+ T cells in blood was seen between baseline and week 6. The antigen specificity of the peripheral T cells that underwent clonal expansion was not determined. Low levels of normalized T-cell clonal expansion were also shown by some nonresponding patients. On average, CD8+ T cells showed more expanded clones than CD4+ T cells after ivuxolimab. In the 0.1-3.0 mg/kg groups, partial responders had among the lowest normalized peripheral clonal expansion, particularly in CD8+ T cells.

With respect to this clone: There is no known antigen for this receptor. No much larger clone is present one base from it, and per-base qualities are unavailable.

To sequence the TCRbeta CDR3 region, genomic DNA was isolated from the sorted cells. TCRbeta CDR3 regions were sequenced using the immunoSEQ Assay. TCRdb mirrors the immuneACCESS table, restricted to in-frame sequences. Some clones are absent from its copies; in checked studies, under half trace to an unresolved V gene, and the reason for the others is unknown. Counted in this sample were fewer than 80,000 clones; 80% to 90% of them appeared once. The ten most abundant clones make up approximately 4% of the sample. Patients with a history of autoimmune disease or receiving systemic immunosuppression were excluded from the trial. Peripheral blood for TCR sequencing was collected from all dose cohorts at baseline, on cycle 4 day 1, and on cycle 7 day 1. Samples were obtained from an open-label, multicenter, first-in-human phase I dose-escalation trial of ivuxolimab. Adults with locally advanced or metastatic melanoma, renal cell, hepatocellular, or head and neck squamous cell carcinoma were enrolled in the trial. CD4+ and CD8+ T cells were sorted separately from peripheral blood before TCR sequencing.

V is cut back by 4 bases and J by 2 bases, with 4 bases in the junction unmatched. The germline V gene (reference sequence) gives CDR1 as SEHNR and CDR2 as FQNEAQ. The CDR3, cysteine through phenylalanine, is 16 amino acids long. CDR3 DNA is the only sequence kept; it has 48 bases, read in frame from the first base. The sample consisted of CD4+ or CD8+ T cells sorted from blood, taken in a trial of the OX40 agonist ivuxolimab. The receptor chain draws on TRBV7-9 and TRBJ1-3, and 11 bases in between align with TRBD1. This sequence originates from an adult with an advanced solid tumor such as melanoma, head and neck, liver or kidney cancer. The CDR3 is CASSSPGQGAGNTIYF. The bases are TGTGCCAGCAGCTCCCCGGGACAGGGGGCTGGAAACACCATATATTTT.